The 17 T cell receptor beta chains listed next were all sequenced from one sample in a study of shared clonotypes between healthy human individuals. Positive CCR7 selection of CD45RO-negative cells yielded the naive CD8 cells, and terminally differentiated effector memory CD45RA+ cells were excluded. This table comes from immunoSEQ multiplex PCR, and its TCRdb copy is limited to in-frame clones, with some not included. The table includes about 600,000 clones, roughly 95% detected once. Sequenced input: naive CD8+ T cells sorted from blood. Receptor source: a woman aged 25 to 45 in good health.

This clone was picked up one time. This rearrangement joins TRBV7-9 to TRBJ2-7; possible D gene TRBD1, 6 bases. Germline-derived CDR1 and CDR2 are SEHNR and FQNEAQ (reference sequence). The CDR3 length is 13 residues. V was trimmed by 4 bases and J by 7 bases, leaving 14 bases between them. The CDR3 nucleotides are TGTGCCAGCAGCTCCCACAGGGTGCGGGAGCAGTACTTC. It specifies CASSSHRVREQYF.

J is TRBJ2-3 and V is TRBV5-4, with 11 bases that match TRBD2. Trimming removed 0 bases from V and 6 bases from J; junction bases left unmatched: 3. CDR1 is SGHNT and CDR2 is YYREEE in the germline V gene (reference sequence). This CDR3 contains 15 residues. CDR3 sequence: CASSLGIAGGDTQYF. The DNA for the CDR3 is TGTGCCAGCAGCTTGGGGATAGCGGGAGGGGATACGCAGTATTTT. Using reference TRBV5-4 and TRBJ2-3 for the parts outside the CDR3, the full variable domain is ETGVTQSPTHLIKTRGQQVTLRCSSQSGHNTVSWYQQALGQGPQFIFQYYREEENGRGNFPPRFSGLQFPNYSSELNVNALELDDSALYLCASSLGIAGGDTQYFGPGTRLTVL.

V usage is TRBV27 and J usage is TRBJ2-7; D is tentatively TRBD1 or TRBD2 (5 bases each). CDR1 is MNHEY, CDR2 SMNVEV, per germline (reference sequence). The length of the CDR3 is 15 residues. V dropped 2 bases and J dropped 2 bases, with 13 bases sitting between them. The DNA of the CDR3 is TGTGCCAGCAGTTTAAGGTGGGGACCAACCTACGAGCAGTACTTC. This gives the protein CASSLRWGPTYEQYF.

This sequence joins TRBV10-3 and TRBJ2-1, with a weak D call TRBD2 (6 bases). The germline CDR1 and CDR2 sequences are ENHRY and SYGVKD. V lost 3 bases and J 4 bases, leaving 10 bases between the germline ends. This CDR3 spans 14 amino acids. Written as DNA, the CDR3 is TGTGCCATCAGTGACTGGGGGGAATACAATGAGCAGTTCTTC. Its translation: CAISDWGEYNEQFF.

The V gene is TRBV27, the J gene TRBJ2-5, with 7 bases fitting TRBD2. The CDR3 extends over 16 amino acids. V shed 0 bases, J shed 5 bases, and the junction held 9 bases outside the gene matches. From germline, CDR1 is MNHEY and CDR2 SMNVEV (reference sequence). The CDR3 here is CASSLSWLAARETQYF. The CDR3 DNA reads TGTGCCAGCAGTTTATCGTGGCTAGCGGCACGGGAGACCCAGTACTTC.

This sequence joins TRBV5-8 and TRBJ2-7, with D perhaps matching TRBD1 (6 bases). Trimming cost V 1 base and J 6 bases, with 8 bases left between them. Germline V CDR1 and CDR2: SGHTS, YDEGEE. The CDR3 spans 12 residues. The CDR3 spells CASSLRGSEQYF. In DNA form, the CDR3 reads TGTGCCAGCAGCTTGAGGGGGAGCGAGCAGTACTTC.

The chain uses TRBV2 and TRBJ2-7; 7 bases fit TRBD2. Trimming cost V 4 bases and J 4 bases; bases outside gene matches: 7. This CDR3 contains 14 residues. CDR1 SNHLY and CDR2 FYNNEI come from the germline V gene. CDR3 in DNA: TGTGCCAGCAGTGTAGGAGCGGGATTTTACGAGCAGTACTTC. Its translation: CASSVGAGFYEQYF.

The chain employs TRBV7-6 and TRBJ1-1; TRBD1 might be the D (5 bases). Trimming cost V 6 bases and J 1 base, with 12 bases left between them. The CDR3 totals 14 residues. Germline values: CDR1 SGHVS, CDR2 FNYEAQ. The CDR3 is CASSYAGTNTEAFF. In nucleotides, the CDR3 is TGTGCCAGCAGTTACGCGGGGACGAACACTGAAGCTTTCTTT.

The chain is built from TRBV10-1 and TRBJ2-2; D is perhaps TRBD1 (6 bases). V was trimmed by 3 bases and J by 3 bases, leaving 8 bases between them. Germline-derived CDR1 and CDR2 are WNHNN and SYGVQD (reference sequence). There are 14 residues in the CDR3. The CDR3 is CASSDPGDTGELFF. CDR3 DNA: TGCGCCAGCAGTGATCCAGGGGACACCGGGGAGCTGTTTTTT.

This chain links TRBV19 with TRBJ2-1; possibly TRBD1 or TRBD2 for D (7 bases each). The CDR3 consists of 15 residues. V lost 5 bases, J lost 4 bases, and 15 bases lay in between. Germline assignment: CDR1 LNHDA and CDR2 SQIVND (reference sequence). For the CDR3, the DNA is TGTGCCAGTAGTGCAGACAGGGAGGGTTACAATGAGCAGTTCTTC. Its translation is CASSADREGYNEQFF.

V usage is TRBV6-4 and J usage is TRBJ1-2; TRBD1 is a possible D gene (5 bases). Trimming removed 3 bases from V and 5 bases from J, with 7 bases in between. There are 12 residues in the CDR3. Per germline, CDR1 MRHNA and CDR2 SNTAGT. The DNA of the CDR3 is TGTGCCAGCAGTGATGGGGGTTATGGCTACACCTTC. This sequence encodes CASSDGGYGYTF.

The rearrangement links TRBV27 to TRBJ2-7; D is unclear. This CDR3 is 15 amino acids long. Between the trimmed V and J ends, which lost 1 base and 1 base, there was a span of 11 bases. From germline, CDR1 is MNHEY and CDR2 SMNVEV (reference sequence). CDR3 bases: TGTGCCAGCAGTTTATTCGGTTGGGGTTCCTACGAGCAGTACTTC. Protein sequence: CASSLFGWGSYEQYF.

Turning to this clone: The same CDR3 also results from other DNA sequences found in this sample. The rearrangement uses TRBV27 and TRBJ2-7; 13 bases line up with TRBD2. CDR1 and CDR2 (germline): MNHEY, SMNVEV (reference sequence). The CDR3 has 15 amino acids. V shed 5 bases and J 6 bases; nucleotides not matched to a gene: 7. DNA of the CDR3: TGTGCCAGCAGTCCGGGGACTAGCGGGAAAGGCGAGCAGTACTTC. This sequence encodes CASSPGTSGKGEQYF.

The chain uses TRBV28 and TRBJ2-3; tentative D call: TRBD2 (5 bases). The ends were cut back, 2 bases at V and 2 bases at J, with 14 bases in the middle. CDR1 is MDHEN and CDR2 is SYDVKM in the germline V gene. This CDR3 is 16 amino acids long. For the CDR3, the DNA is TGTGCCAGCAGTTTAATCGGGGTATTACCCACAGATACGCAGTATTTT. Its translation: CASSLIGVLPTDTQYF.

The chain recombines TRBV11-3 with TRBJ2-3; TRBD1 matches 10 bases. J was trimmed by 0 bases and V by 4 bases; bases with no gene match: 4. This CDR3 spans 16 amino acids. CDR1 is SGHNT, CDR2 YENEEA, per germline. DNA of the CDR3: TGTGCCAGCAGCTACAGACAGGGGGCAAGCACAGATACGCAGTATTTT. Protein: CASSYRQGASTDTQYF. Full variable domain (rest looked up from reference TRBV11-3 and TRBJ2-3): EAGVVQSPRYKIIEKKQPVAFWCNPISGHNTLYWYLQNLGQGPELLIRYENEEAVDDSQLPKDRFSAERLKGVDSTLKIQPAELGDSAVYLCASSYRQGASTDTQYFGPGTRLTVL.

The rearrangement uses TRBV2 and TRBJ1-4; D is uncertain. The CDR3 contains 17 residues. The V end lost 3 bases, the J end lost 4 bases, and 18 bases lay between the germline ends. From germline, CDR1 is SNHLY and CDR2 FYNNEI. The CDR3 DNA is TGTGCCAGCAGTGAGTACCCCTGGGATGAAGTTAATGAAAAACTGTTTTTT. The encoded protein is CASSEYPWDEVNEKLFF.

As regards this clone: This CDR3 is also generated by other DNA sequences in the sample. The chain joins TRBV27 to TRBJ2-7; D possibly corresponds to TRBD1 (5 bases). The ends were cut back, 3 bases at V and 4 bases at J, with 13 bases in the middle. Germline CDR1 reads MNHEY; CDR2 reads SMNVEV (reference sequence). CDR3 length: 14 amino acids. CDR3 in DNA: TGTGCCAGCAGTTTCCAGGGCAGTTCTTACGAGCAGTACTTC. Protein product: CASSFQGSSYEQYF.